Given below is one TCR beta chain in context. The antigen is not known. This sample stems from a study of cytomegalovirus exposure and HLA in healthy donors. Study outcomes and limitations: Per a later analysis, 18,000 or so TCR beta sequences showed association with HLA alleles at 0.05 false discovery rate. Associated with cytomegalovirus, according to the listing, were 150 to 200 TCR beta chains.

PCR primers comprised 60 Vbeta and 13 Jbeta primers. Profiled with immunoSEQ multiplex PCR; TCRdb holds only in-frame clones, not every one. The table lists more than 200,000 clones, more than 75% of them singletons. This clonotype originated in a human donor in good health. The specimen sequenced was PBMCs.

CDR3 bases: TGTGCCAGCAGCCAACGTAGCGGAATGAACACTGAAGCTTTCTTT. This gives the protein CASSQRSGMNTEAFF. This chain links TRBV14 with TRBJ1-1, with no clear D. The CDR3 runs 15 residues. V gave up 2 bases and J gave up 0 bases, with 10 bases separating them. CDR1 and CDR2 (germline): SGHDN, FVKESK.